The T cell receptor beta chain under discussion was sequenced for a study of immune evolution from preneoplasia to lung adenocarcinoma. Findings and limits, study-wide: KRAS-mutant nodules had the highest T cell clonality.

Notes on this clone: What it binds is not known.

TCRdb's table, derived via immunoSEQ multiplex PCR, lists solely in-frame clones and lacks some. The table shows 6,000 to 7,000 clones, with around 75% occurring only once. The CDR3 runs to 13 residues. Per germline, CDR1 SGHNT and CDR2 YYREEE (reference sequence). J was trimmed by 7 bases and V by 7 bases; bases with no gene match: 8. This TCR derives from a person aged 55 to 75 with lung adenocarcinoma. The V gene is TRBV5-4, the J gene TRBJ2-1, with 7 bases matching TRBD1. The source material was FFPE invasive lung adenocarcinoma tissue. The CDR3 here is CASSWDRQNEQFF. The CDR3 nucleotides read TGTGCCAGCTCCTGGGACAGACAGAATGAGCAGTTCTTC.